This T cell receptor beta chain was captured by sequencing in a study of cytomegalovirus exposure and HLA in healthy donors. Trimming took off 4 bases at V and 3 bases at J, with 7 bases between the two ends. The CDR3 covers 12 residues. Germline V gives CDR1 SGHTS, CDR2 YDEGEE. PCR was performed using 60 Vbeta and 13 Jbeta primers. This table comes from immunoSEQ multiplex PCR, and its TCRdb copy is limited to in-frame clones, with some not included. This table holds approximately 70,000 clones. V is TRBV5-8 and J is TRBJ2-5; D not certain. The origin of this receptor is a female donor in good health and CMV-seropositive. The sequencing input was PBMCs. In nucleotides, the CDR3 is TGTGCCAGCAGCCGTATAAAAGAGACCCAGTACTTC. Translated, it gives CASSRIKETQYF.